A selection of T cell receptor beta chains follows, all from one sample in a study of blood T cell repertoires in COVID-19. Assay: immunoSEQ multiplex PCR; the TCRdb copy retains only in-frame clones and omits some. The table records a few hundred thousand clones, 70% to 90% of them present only once. Sample: peripheral blood. Source of these receptors: a woman aged 50 to 60 with COVID-19, enrolled during active disease. The CDR3 runs from the conserved cysteine through the conserved F or W. A D gene is named only where the DNA matches it firmly. Expanded clones get a size class; other rows say once, few or many, or leave the size out.

clone_size	v_call	d_call	j_call	cdr3_length	cdr3_aa	cdr3_nt
few	TRBV7-2	TRBD1	TRBJ1-5	16	CASREQGALGNQPQHF	TGTGCCAGCAGGGAACAGGGGGCTCTAGGGAATCAGCCCCAGCATTTT
once	TRBV28	TRBD2	TRBJ2-5	16	CASSSLSGRAWETQYF	TGTGCCAGCAGTTCCCTTAGCGGGAGGGCGTGGGAGACCCAGTACTTC
.	TRBV30	.	TRBJ1-5	15	CAWSNQQGYNQPQHF	TGTGCCTGGAGTAACCAACAGGGCTACAATCAGCCCCAGCATTTT
once	TRBV27	TRBD2	TRBJ2-1	14	CASSTSGRRNEQFF	TGTGCCAGCAGTACAAGCGGGAGGAGGAATGAGCAGTTCTTC
.	TRBV29-1	.	TRBJ1-1	13	CSASGQQNTEAFF	TGCAGCGCCTCTGGACAGCAGAACACTGAAGCTTTCTTT
.	TRBV11-2	TRBD2	TRBJ2-7	14	CASTHSGQSYEQYF	TGTGCCAGCACTCATAGCGGGCAGTCCTACGAGCAGTACTTC
.	TRBV15	.	TRBJ1-4	14	CATSRTPVSEKLFF	TGTGCCACCAGCAGAACCCCAGTCAGTGAAAAACTGTTTTTT
.	TRBV7-9	TRBD1	TRBJ2-7	14	CASSSPTGLYEQYF	TGTGCCAGCAGCTCTCCGACAGGGCTATACGAGCAGTACTTC
.	TRBV18	.	TRBJ2-3	13	CASSPLISDTQYF	TGTGCCAGCTCACCACTTATCTCAGATACGCAGTATTTT
.	TRBV7-9	.	TRBJ2-6	14	CASSLPAGANVLTF	TGTGCCAGCAGCTTACCAGCTGGGGCCAACGTCCTGACTTTC
.	TRBV14	.	TRBJ1-3	15	CASSQVRGSGNTIYF	TGTGCCAGCAGCCAAGTGCGGGGCTCTGGAAACACCATATATTTT
.	TRBV6-2/TRBV6-3	.	TRBJ2-3	15	CASSYEGGLTDTQYF	TGTGCCAGCAGTTACGAGGGGGGGTTGACAGATACGCAGTATTTT
.	TRBV7-9	TRBD1	TRBJ1-5	16	CASSFDPGQGYQPQHF	TGTGCCAGCAGCTTCGATCCGGGACAGGGTTATCAGCCCCAGCATTTT
.	TRBV24-1	TRBD1	TRBJ1-2	14	CATSDNRGGYGYTF	TGTGCCACCAGTGATAACAGGGGTGGCTATGGCTACACCTTC
.	TRBV6-6	.	TRBJ2-3	15	CASRPQGRLTDTQYF	TGTGCCAGCAGACCCCAGGGGCGTCTCACAGATACGCAGTATTTT